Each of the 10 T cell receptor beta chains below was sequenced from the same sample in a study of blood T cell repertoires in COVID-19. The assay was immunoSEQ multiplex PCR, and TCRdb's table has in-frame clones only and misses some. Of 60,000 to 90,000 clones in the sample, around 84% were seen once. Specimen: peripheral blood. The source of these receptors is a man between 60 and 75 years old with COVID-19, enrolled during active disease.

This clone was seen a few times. The CDR3 sequence is CASSSGLDDTQYF. DNA for the CDR3: TGTGCCAGCAGCTCCGGACTAGATGATACGCAGTATTTT. The chain is built from TRBV7-6 and TRBJ2-3, with 7 bases that match TRBD2. Germline values: CDR1 SGHVS, CDR2 FNYEAQ. Trimming at V came to 4 bases and at J to 6 bases, leaving 4 bases not matched to a gene. The CDR3 has 13 amino acids.

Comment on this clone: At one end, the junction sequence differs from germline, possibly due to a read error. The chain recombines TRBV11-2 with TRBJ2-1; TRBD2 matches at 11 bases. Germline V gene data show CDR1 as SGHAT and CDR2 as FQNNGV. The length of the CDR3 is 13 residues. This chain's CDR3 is CASSPTRTSGYLF. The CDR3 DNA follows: TGTGCCAGCAGCCCGACGCGGACTAGCGGGTACCTCTTC.

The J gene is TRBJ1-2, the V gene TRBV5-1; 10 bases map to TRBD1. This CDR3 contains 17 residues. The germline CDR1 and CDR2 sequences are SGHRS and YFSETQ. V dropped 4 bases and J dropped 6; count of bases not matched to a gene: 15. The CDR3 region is CASSPGDRGRPSDGYTF. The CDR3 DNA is TGCGCCAGCAGCCCGGGGGACAGGGGAAGGCCCTCGGATGGCTACACCTTC.

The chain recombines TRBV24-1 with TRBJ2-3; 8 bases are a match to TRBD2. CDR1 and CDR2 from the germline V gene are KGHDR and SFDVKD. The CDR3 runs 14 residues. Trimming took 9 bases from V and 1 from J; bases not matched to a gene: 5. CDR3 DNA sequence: TGTGCCACCGCAGCGGGAGAGGGCACAGATACGCAGTATTTT. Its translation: CATAAGEGTDTQYF.

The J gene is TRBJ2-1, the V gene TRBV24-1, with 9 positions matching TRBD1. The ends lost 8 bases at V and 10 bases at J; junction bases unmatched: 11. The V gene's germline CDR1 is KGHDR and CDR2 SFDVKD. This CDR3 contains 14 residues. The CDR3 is CATNSGQGWREQFF. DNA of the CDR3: TGTGCCACCAACTCGGGACAGGGTTGGAGGGAGCAGTTCTTC.

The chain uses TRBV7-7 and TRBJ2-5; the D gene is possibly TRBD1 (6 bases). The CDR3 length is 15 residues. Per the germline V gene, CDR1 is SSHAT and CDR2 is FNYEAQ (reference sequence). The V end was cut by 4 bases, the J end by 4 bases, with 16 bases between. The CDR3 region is CASSSTSGAGETQYF. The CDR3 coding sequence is TGTGCCAGCAGCTCAACCTCAGGGGCGGGAGAGACCCAGTACTTC.

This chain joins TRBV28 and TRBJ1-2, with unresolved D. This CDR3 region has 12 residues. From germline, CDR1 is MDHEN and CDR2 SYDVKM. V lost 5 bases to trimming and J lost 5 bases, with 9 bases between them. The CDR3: CASSPGMYGYTF. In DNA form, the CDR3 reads TGTGCCAGCAGTCCCGGGATGTATGGCTACACCTTC.

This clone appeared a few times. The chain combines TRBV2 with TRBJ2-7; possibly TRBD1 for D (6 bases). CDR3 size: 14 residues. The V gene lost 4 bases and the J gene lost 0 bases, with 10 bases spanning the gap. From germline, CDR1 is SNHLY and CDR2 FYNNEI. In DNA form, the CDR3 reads TGTGCCAGCAGTGTTAGGACAGACTCCTACGAGCAGTACTTC. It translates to CASSVRTDSYEQYF.

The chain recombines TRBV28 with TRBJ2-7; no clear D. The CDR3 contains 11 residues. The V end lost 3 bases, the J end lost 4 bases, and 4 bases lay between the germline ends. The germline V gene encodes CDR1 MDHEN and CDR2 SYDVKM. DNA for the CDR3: TGTGCCAGCAGTTTGAGGTACGAGCAGTACTTC. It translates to CASSLRYEQYF. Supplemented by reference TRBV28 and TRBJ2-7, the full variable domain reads DVKVTQSSRYLVKRTGEKVFLECVQDMDHENMFWYRQDPGLGLRLIYFSYDVKMKEKGDIPEGYSVSREKKERFSLILESASTNQTSMYLCASSLRYEQYFGPGTRLTVT.

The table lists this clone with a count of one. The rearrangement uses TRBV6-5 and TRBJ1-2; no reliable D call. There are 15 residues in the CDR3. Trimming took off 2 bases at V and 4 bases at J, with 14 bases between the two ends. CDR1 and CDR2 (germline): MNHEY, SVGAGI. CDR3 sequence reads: CASSYGQDKSYGYTF. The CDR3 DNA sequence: TGTGCCAGCAGTTACGGGCAGGATAAGAGCTATGGCTACACCTTC.